These 15 T cell receptor beta chains were sequenced from one sample in a study of blood T cell repertoires in COVID-19. Repertoires were generated with immunoSEQ multiplex PCR, while TCRdb's copy carries only in-frame clones and drops some. This repertoire shows fewer than 200,000 clones, roughly 93% found once; its top ten account for roughly 5%. Specimen: peripheral blood. These receptors came from a woman aged 45-59 years with acute or convalescent COVID-19.

This chain uses TRBV18 with TRBJ2-2; 9 bases align to TRBD1. The CDR3 loop spans 17 amino acids. V trimming: 2 bases; J trimming: 1 base; junction bases outside the gene matches: 5. Germline V gives CDR1 KGHSH, CDR2 LQKENI. The CDR3 loop reads CASSPIQGALNTGELFF. The CDR3 nucleotides are TGTGCCAGCTCACCAATACAGGGGGCATTGAACACCGGGGAGCTGTTTTTT. Based on the CDR3 plus reference TRBV18 and TRBJ2-2, the full variable domain is NAGVMQNPRHLVRRRGQEARLRCSPMKGHSHVYWYRQLPEEGLKFMVYLQKENIIDESGMPKERFSAEFPKEGPSILRIQQVVRGDSAAYFCASSPIQGALNTGELFFGEGSRLTVL.

The CDR3 DNA follows: TGTGCCTGGAGTTCGGGAGGGGAGCTGTTTTTT. Its protein product is CAWSSGGELFF. The V call is TRBV30, the J call TRBJ2-2; D is perhaps TRBD2 (5 bases). The CDR3 extends over 11 amino acids. The germline CDR1 and CDR2 sequences are GTSNPN and SVGIG (reference sequence). V was trimmed by 2 bases and J by 8 bases, leaving 6 bases between them.

The chain joins TRBV12-5 to TRBJ1-3; possibly TRBD1 for D (6 bases). Germline values: CDR1 LGHNT, CDR2 FRNRAP. This CDR3 has 16 residues. Deletions cut 0 bases from V and 0 bases from J, with 9 bases between. CDR3 residues: CASGLVLGASGNTIYF. CDR3 DNA sequence: TGTGCTAGTGGTTTGGTACTGGGGGCCTCTGGAAACACCATATATTTT.

V and J are TRBV5-8 and TRBJ1-5, with a possible D match to TRBD1 (5 bases). V gave up 4 bases and J gave up 2 bases, with 13 bases separating them. The CDR3 loop spans 15 amino acids. The V gene's germline CDR1 is SGHTS and CDR2 YDEGEE. The CDR3 spells CASSLGGVGNQPQHF. The DNA of the CDR3 is TGTGCCAGCAGCCTCGGGGGGGTGGGCAATCAGCCCCAGCATTTT.

The V and J genes are TRBV2 and TRBJ1-1; D unclear. The V gene's germline CDR1 is SNHLY and CDR2 FYNNEI. V lost 2 bases and J lost 11, with 12 bases in between. This CDR3 has 12 amino acids. The CDR3 loop is CASSELQLRAFF. CDR3 coding DNA: TGTGCCAGCAGTGAATTGCAGCTGCGGGCTTTCTTT.

The chain carries TRBV29-1 and TRBJ1-2; D ambiguous. Trimming shortened V by 5 bases and J by 8 bases, and 12 bases separated the two germline ends. This CDR3 is 11 amino acids long. CDR1 SQVTM and CDR2 ANQGSEA come from the germline V gene. CDR3 sequence: CSVKDGVGYTF. CDR3 DNA: TGCAGCGTTAAGGACGGGGTGGGCTACACCTTC.

The chain uses TRBV11-3 and TRBJ2-7, with D maybe TRBD2 (7 bases). The germline V gene encodes CDR1 SGHNT and CDR2 YENEEA. The CDR3 runs 17 residues. Trimming shortened V by 2 bases and J by 0 bases, and 17 bases separated the two germline ends. DNA of the CDR3: TGTGCCAGCAGCTTAACGGGCACTCGGGGGGCCTCCTACGAGCAGTACTTC. Protein: CASSLTGTRGASYEQYF.

V usage is TRBV19 and J usage is TRBJ1-1, with D tentatively TRBD1 (5 bases). V was trimmed by 1 base and J by 4 bases, leaving 10 bases between them. Germline CDR1 is LNHDA and CDR2 is SQIVND (reference sequence). The CDR3 loop spans 14 amino acids. In DNA form, the CDR3 reads TGTGCCAGTAGTATAGTCGGCGGGGGCACTGAAGCTTTCTTT. It translates to CASSIVGGGTEAFF.

The genes are TRBV29-1 and TRBJ2-3; the D gene is possibly TRBD2 (6 bases). The CDR3 is 13 amino acids. Per the germline V gene, CDR1 is SQVTM and CDR2 is ANQGSEA. The V and J ends lost 7 bases and 4 bases respectively, with 15 bases between them. This CDR3 is CSAQGGVADTQYF. The CDR3 DNA sequence: TGCAGCGCCCAAGGAGGGGTCGCAGATACGCAGTATTTT.

The chain couples TRBV18 to TRBJ2-1, with TRBD1 matching over 8 bases. The V segment lost 2 bases and the J segment 8 bases; nucleotides outside the gene matches: 8. This CDR3 comprises 15 residues. Germline V gene sequence: CDR1 KGHSH, CDR2 LQKENI. The CDR3: CASSPKDRGRDEQFF. The CDR3 DNA follows: TGTGCCAGCTCACCAAAAGACAGGGGACGGGATGAGCAGTTCTTC.

The gene calls are TRBV12-3 or TRBV12-4 and TRBJ2-1; D might be TRBD1 (7 bases). The CDR3 is made up of 13 amino acids. The ends were cut back, 6 bases at V and 8 bases at J, with 14 bases in the middle. CDR3 in DNA: TGTGCCAGCAGCTTAACAGGGGAGGATGAGCAGTTCTTC. It translates to CASSLTGEDEQFF.

The sample holds a few counts of this clone. V and J are TRBV28 and TRBJ2-6; maybe TRBD1 (6 bases). CDR3 length equals 15 residues. Trimming cost V 3 bases and J 3 bases, with 9 bases left between them. Per the germline V gene, CDR1 is MDHEN and CDR2 is SYDVKM. The CDR3, as DNA: TGTGCCAGCAGTTTTCCAGGGGTTGGGGCCAACGTCCTGACTTTC. Amino acids: CASSFPGVGANVLTF.

The chain links TRBV15 to TRBJ2-7; TRBD2 matches 8 bases. Losses at the gene ends were 2 bases for V and 1 base for J; bases not matched to a gene: 7. CDR3 size: 16 residues. The germline V gene has CDR1 LNHNV and CDR2 YYDKDF (reference sequence). The CDR3 here is CATSRPIPGGSYEQYF. CDR3 DNA: TGTGCCACCAGCAGACCCATACCGGGGGGGTCCTACGAGCAGTACTTC.

The chain couples TRBV9 to TRBJ1-3, with 9 positions matching TRBD1. CDR3 size: 16 residues. Looked up from germline, CDR1 is SGDLS and CDR2 is YYNGEE. The junction had 6 bases not matched to a gene; V was cut back by 4 bases and J by 1 base. The CDR3 coding sequence is TGTGCCAGCAGCTCCCTTGACAGGGGGTCTGGAAACACCATATATTTT. Encoded protein: CASSSLDRGSGNTIYF.

The V call is TRBV6-5, the J call TRBJ1-2, with 7 nucleotides matching TRBD1. The CDR3 is 12 residues long. Germline V gene sequence: CDR1 MNHEY, CDR2 SVGAGI. The V and J ends lost 5 bases and 3 bases, in that order; junction bases with no gene match: 0. The CDR3 coding sequence is TGTGCCAGCAGTACAGGGGACTATGGCTACACCTTC. This codes for CASSTGDYGYTF.